Listed below are T cell receptor beta chains from one sample, sequenced in a study of blood T cell repertoires in COVID-19. Measured with immunoSEQ multiplex PCR; TCRdb has only the in-frame clones, and not every one. The data contain about 400,000 clones, around 90% of them singletons. Material for sequencing was PBMCs or T cells enriched from blood (not recorded which). Source of these receptors: a woman between 35 and 50 years old with acute COVID-19. Both conserved end residues are trimmed from each CDR3. Rows give clone size only sometimes, using once, few, many, or a class for an expanded clone.

TRBV6-5,-,TRBJ1-2,ASTPQGLGGYT
TRBV14,-,TRBJ1-2,ASSQDTPHPSYGYT
TRBV7-7,-,TRBJ2-2,ASSSGLAGAANTGELF
TRBV6-5,-,TRBJ1-2,ASSYTGQGFGYT
TRBV18,-,TRBJ1-2,ASSEAATGLYGYT
TRBV25-1,-,TRBJ1-5,ASSGGLKNQPQH
TRBV5-4,once,TRBJ1-3,ASSLQTGSGNTIY
TRBV6-5,-,TRBJ2-1,ASRTLVGLNNEQF
TRBV10-2,-,TRBJ2-7,ASSETFLVSYEQY
TRBV30,-,TRBJ2-3,AWSVGSGGPI
TRBV5-1,once,TRBJ1-2,ASSTDGVLGYT
TRBV18,-,TRBJ2-3,ASSPRGGTTDTQY
TRBV4-1,-,TRBJ2-7,ASSQYRNSYEQY
TRBV9,-,TRBJ2-3,ASSLALTDTQY
TRBV5-4,-,TRBJ2-2,ASSRDRGGTGELF
TRBV7-9,-,TRBJ2-1,ASSRKTGSSYNEQF
TRBV4-2,-,TRBJ1-2,ASSSDRPANYGYT
TRBV5-6,-,TRBJ1-6,ASSLRQGGSPLH
TRBV11-2,-,TRBJ2-5,ASSFDQETQY
TRBV18,-,TRBJ1-1,ASCTGYDTEAF
TRBV13,-,TRBJ1-1,ASSLRQGAFTTEAF
TRBV2,-,TRBJ2-7,ASSATLDSSYEQY
TRBV12-3/TRBV12-4,-,TRBJ2-7,ASSVGGRQY
TRBV11-2,-,TRBJ1-3,ASSLDLGGGSSGNTIY
TRBV3-1/TRBV3-2,-,TRBJ2-7,ASSQTGDPEQY
TRBV5-6,-,TRBJ1-6,ASSLWQGARGSPLH
TRBV7-2,-,TRBJ2-5,ASSQTGGQETQY
TRBV5-1,few,TRBJ1-1,ASSPRGGGYTEAF
TRBV4-1,-,TRBJ2-7,ASSQDWSPGGSSYEQY
TRBV20-1,-,TRBJ2-5,SASPVGGAGTQY
TRBV7-2,-,TRBJ1-2,ASSLFVDTNYGYT
TRBV5-1,-,TRBJ2-3,ASMGGGATTDTQY
TRBV5-1,-,TRBJ1-1,ASSLKPQSVGNTEAF
TRBV5-1,-,TRBJ1-1,ASSEIRGIGAEAF
TRBV2,-,TRBJ1-1,ASSPWGESEAF
TRBV7-9,-,TRBJ1-4,ASSLGGTGNEKLF
TRBV7-9,-,TRBJ2-5,ASSLMLLAGQETQY
TRBV9,-,TRBJ2-3,ASSVERGGPDTQY
TRBV7-9,-,TRBJ1-6,ASSLGSLRDRDRNSPLH
TRBV10-3,-,TRBJ2-3,AISYPGTSGVGDTQY
TRBV5-1,-,TRBJ1-6,ASSTTGGPDSPLH
TRBV7-2,-,TRBJ1-4,ASSLDRNNEKLF